This entry lists 11 T cell receptor beta chains sequenced from one sample in a study of sequential checkpoint blockade in melanoma. The treatment was: randomized to nivolumab then ipilimumab (arm A) or the reverse (arm B). This table comes from immunoSEQ multiplex PCR, and its TCRdb copy is limited to in-frame clones, with some not included. This table holds roughly 12,000 clones, under 80% found once. The sample consisted of CD8+ T cells sorted from blood (inferred from file names), taken from a patient given nivolumab and ipilimumab in sequence. These receptors all come from a human donor with melanoma.

A few counts support this clone. V is TRBV4-1 and J is TRBJ2-7, with 9 nucleotides matching TRBD1. Germline loops: CDR1 MGHRA, CDR2 YSYEKL. The V and J ends lost 1 base and 1 base, in that order; junction bases with no gene match: 5. CDR3 length: 16 residues. CDR3 bases: TGCGCCAGCAGCCAAGGGACAGGGGCATCATCCTACGAGCAGTACTTC. Translated: CASSQGTGASSYEQYF.

The chain has TRBV7-2 and TRBJ1-1; D is possibly TRBD1 (5 bases). The germline CDR1 and CDR2 sequences are SGHTA and FQGNSA. The CDR3 has 12 amino acids. The V gene lost 2 bases and the J gene lost 8 bases, with 9 bases spanning the gap. For the CDR3, the DNA is TGTGCCAGCAGCTTATGGGGGGGAGAAGCTTTCTTT. Amino acids: CASSLWGGEAFF.

The CDR3 spells CASSDENRFNQPQHF. The DNA for the CDR3 is TGCGCCAGCAGTGATGAGAACAGGTTCAATCAGCCCCAGCATTTT. The chain recombines TRBV10-2 with TRBJ1-5, with TRBD1 as a possible D gene (5 bases). The CDR3 spans 15 residues. V was trimmed by 3 bases and J by 3 bases, leaving 12 bases between them. Looked up from germline, CDR1 is WSHSY and CDR2 is SAAADI.

This clone has a single count. The chain has TRBV7-9 and TRBJ2-5; weak D call: TRBD2 (6 bases). V was clipped by 1 base and J by 4 bases, with 16 bases between them. The length of the CDR3 is 16 residues. CDR1 and CDR2 (germline): SEHNR, FQNEAQ (reference sequence). CDR3 amino acids: CASSLGLEFGGETQYF. DNA of the CDR3: TGTGCCAGCAGCTTAGGGTTAGAATTCGGGGGAGAGACCCAGTACTTC.

This clone is medium-sized. This chain connects TRBV28 to TRBJ2-7; weak D call: TRBD2 (5 bases). CDR1 MDHEN and CDR2 SYDVKM come from the germline V gene. The CDR3 contains 12 residues. Trimming pared 10 bases from V and 1 base from J, leaving 11 bases between. For the CDR3, the DNA is TGTGCCACGACCCCGGGGTCCTACGAGCAGTACTTC. It codes for CATTPGSYEQYF.

Relative to its sample, this clone is medium-sized. The J gene is TRBJ2-7, the V gene TRBV5-1, with D perhaps matching TRBD1 (5 bases). Germline CDR1 reads SGHRS; CDR2 reads YFSETQ. Trimming took 1 base from V and 6 from J, leaving 11 bases between them. The CDR3 is made up of 13 amino acids. For the CDR3, the DNA is TGCGCCAGCAGCTTGATAGGGGCTGGCGAGCAGTACTTC. Translating gives CASSLIGAGEQYF. The full variable domain, in which reference TRBV5-1 and TRBJ2-7 provide the parts outside the CDR3, is KAGVTQTPRYLIKTRGQQVTLSCSPISGHRSVSWYQQTPGQGLQFLFEYFSETQRNKGNFPGRFSGRQFSNSRSEMNVSTLELGDSALYLCASSLIGAGEQYFGPGTRLTVT.

J is TRBJ2-1 and V is TRBV18; 12 bases are a match to TRBD2. This CDR3 is built from 17 residues. Germline V lookup: CDR1 KGHSH, CDR2 LQKENI. V shed 3 bases, J shed 5 bases, and the junction held 8 bases outside the gene matches. Here the CDR3 DNA reads TGTGCCAGCTCACCCCAAGGACTAGCGGGACCCAACAATGAGCAGTTCTTC. It specifies CASSPQGLAGPNNEQFF.

This clone was detected only a few times. The rearrangement links TRBV11-2 to TRBJ2-4; D is unresolved. The CDR3 extends over 14 amino acids. In germline, CDR1 is SGHAT, CDR2 FQNNGV. With 1 base removed from V and 1 base from J, the gap between germline ends came to 5 bases. The CDR3 sequence: CASSLALAKNIQYF. For the CDR3, the DNA is TGTGCCAGCAGCTTAGCCCTGGCCAAAAACATTCAGTACTTC. The complete variable domain, with remaining parts taken from reference TRBV11-2 and TRBJ2-4, reads EAGVAQSPRYKIIEKRQSVAFWCNPISGHATLYWYQQILGQGPKLLIQFQNNGVVDDSQLPKDRFSAERLKGVDSTLKIQPAKLEDSAVYLCASSLALAKNIQYFGAGTRLSVL.

J is TRBJ2-5 and V is TRBV6-1; a possible D gene is TRBD1 (6 bases). Near its end, the DNA agrees better with TRBJ2-7, so the J call may be wrong. Germline V gives CDR1 MNHNS, CDR2 SASEGT. The CDR3 extends over 12 amino acids. CDR3 amino acids: CASRDSSYEQYF. The CDR3 bases are TGTGCCAGCAGGGACAGCTCCTACGAGCAGTACTTC.

The V gene is TRBV5-4, the J gene TRBJ2-2, with D tentatively TRBD2 (6 bases). Trimming removed 0 bases from V and 4 bases from J, with 16 bases in between. This CDR3 is 17 amino acids long. Germline values: CDR1 SGHNT, CDR2 YYREEE (reference sequence). Written as DNA, the CDR3 is TGTGCCAGCAGCTTGGACCCGGGAGCGGCGAGCACCGGGGAGCTGTTTTTT. Protein product: CASSLDPGAASTGELFF.

This clone was detected a few times. The rearrangement joins TRBV4-3 to TRBJ2-7; TRBD1 aligns across 10 bases. The junction had 9 bases not matched to a gene; V was cut back by 3 bases and J by 4 bases. The CDR3 sequence is 16 residues long. The germline gives CDR1 LGHNA, CDR2 YSLEER. CDR3 nucleotide sequence: TGCGCCAGCAGCCAGGAGACGACAGGGGGCCCATACGAGCAGTACTTC. Its translation is CASSQETTGGPYEQYF.